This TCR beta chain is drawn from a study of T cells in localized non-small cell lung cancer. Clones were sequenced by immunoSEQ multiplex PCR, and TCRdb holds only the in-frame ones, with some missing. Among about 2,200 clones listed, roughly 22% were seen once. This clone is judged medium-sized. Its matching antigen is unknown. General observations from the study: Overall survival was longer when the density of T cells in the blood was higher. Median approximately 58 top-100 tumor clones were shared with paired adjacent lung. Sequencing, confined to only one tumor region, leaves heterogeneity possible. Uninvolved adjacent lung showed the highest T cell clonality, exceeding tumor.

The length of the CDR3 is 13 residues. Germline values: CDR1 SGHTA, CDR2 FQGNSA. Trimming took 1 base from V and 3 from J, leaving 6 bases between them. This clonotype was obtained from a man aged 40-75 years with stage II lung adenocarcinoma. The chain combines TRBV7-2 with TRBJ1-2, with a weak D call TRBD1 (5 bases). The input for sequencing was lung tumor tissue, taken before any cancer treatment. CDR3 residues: CASSLGRDYGYTF. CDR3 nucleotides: TGTGCCAGCAGCTTAGGCAGGGACTATGGCTACACCTTC.